This TCR beta chain was identified in a study of cytomegalovirus exposure and HLA in healthy donors. As for the study in general: A prior analysis found 95 million to 140 million unique TCR beta sequences from roughly 180 million T cells.

The study, taken as a whole, reports: Among CMV-associated TCR beta chains, most appeared HLA-restricted in a later analysis. Presence/absence analysis assumed near-uniform sequencing depth across donors. DRB1 had the most TCR associations and HLA-C the fewest, a later analysis found, with rates varying by HLA locus.

With regard to this clone: What it binds is not known.

CDR1 and CDR2 (germline): LGHNA, YNFKEQ. V was shortened by 0 bases and J by 1 base, with 9 bases between the two germline ends. The CDR3 has 15 residues. PCR employed 60 Vbeta and 13 Jbeta primers. Sequencing used immunoSEQ multiplex PCR; TCRdb keeps in-frame clones, though not all of them. This table has over 150,000 clones, roughly 80% appearing once. The TCR was taken from a man aged 45 to 65 in good health and CMV-seropositive. The sequenced sample consisted of PBMCs. The rearrangement links TRBV4-2 to TRBJ1-1; D not certain. The DNA of the CDR3 is TGTGCCAGCAGCCAAGACCCGGGATCGAACACTGAAGCTTTCTTT. This sequence encodes CASSQDPGSNTEAFF.